These T cell receptor beta chains were read from a single sample in a study of shared clonotypes between healthy human individuals. This table comes from immunoSEQ multiplex PCR, and its TCRdb copy is limited to in-frame clones, with some not included. The sample shows about 470,000 clones, around 75% of them seen only once. Material: PBMCs. These receptor sequences come from a woman aged 40-49 years in good health. Some clones in this sample may be carry-over from other donors' samples. CDR3s include the opening cysteine and the closing phenylalanine or tryptophan. The D gene is left open where the match is weak. The size field is filled for only some rows; it gives once, few, many or a size class.

j_call d_call v_call clone_size cdr3_aa cdr3_nt
TRBJ2-3 TRBD2 TRBV7-2 NA CASSTGLAGGADTQYF TGTGCCAGCAGCACCGGACTAGCGGGAGGAGCAGATACGCAGTATTTT
TRBJ1-1 NA TRBV7-9 NA CASSPFRGAGMDTEAFF TGTGCCAGCAGCCCATTTCGGGGGGCGGGTATGGACACTGAAGCTTTCTTT
TRBJ2-3 NA TRBV9 NA CASSLRTDTQYF TGTGCCAGCAGCCTCCGCACAGATACGCAGTATTTT
TRBJ2-1 NA TRBV7-2 NA CASSFGGGIQINEQFF TGTGCCAGCAGCTTCGGTGGGGGGATTCAAATCAATGAGCAGTTCTTC
TRBJ2-7 NA TRBV27 NA CASSISASAGEQYF TGTGCCAGCAGTATCTCGGCCTCTGCGGGGGAGCAGTACTTC
TRBJ1-5 TRBD1 TRBV6-5 NA CASRPQGAINQPQHF TGTGCCAGCAGACCGCAGGGGGCTATCAATCAGCCCCAGCATTTT
TRBJ2-5 NA TRBV15 NA CATSREVREETQYF TGTGCCACCAGCAGAGAGGTCAGAGAAGAGACCCAGTACTTC
TRBJ1-3 TRBD1 TRBV5-4 NA CASSRDMDRGRNTIYF TGTGCCAGCAGCCGAGACATGGACAGGGGACGAAACACCATATATTTT
TRBJ2-7 NA TRBV29-1 NA CSVVGSVYEQYF TGCAGCGTCGTCGGGAGCGTCTACGAGCAGTACTTC
TRBJ2-7 NA TRBV10-3 NA CAISDGGGESEQYF TGTGCCATCAGTGATGGAGGGGGCGAATCCGAGCAGTACTTC
TRBJ1-5 TRBD1 TRBV6-6 NA CASSTRQGGDQPQHF TGTGCCAGCAGTACAAGACAGGGGGGCGATCAGCCCCAGCATTTT
TRBJ2-3 NA TRBV9 NA CASSYSTGLSTDTQYF TGTGCCAGCAGCTACTCTACGGGGCTTAGCACAGATACGCAGTATTTT
TRBJ2-1 NA TRBV5-4 NA CASSLPPTGPNYNEQFF TGTGCCAGCAGCCTGCCCCCGACAGGACCAAACTACAATGAGCAGTTCTTC
TRBJ2-7 TRBD1 TRBV19 NA CASSGGQGAEQYF TGTGCCAGTAGTGGTGGACAGGGGGCCGAGCAGTACTTC
TRBJ2-1 TRBD1 TRBV9 NA CASSAPRTGRASYNEQFF TGTGCCAGCAGCGCCCCCAGGACAGGGCGAGCTTCCTACAATGAGCAGTTCTTC
TRBJ2-3 NA TRBV28 many CASSVIGGTDTQYF TGTGCCAGCAGTGTCATTGGGGGCACAGATACGCAGTATTTT
TRBJ1-4 NA TRBV25-1 NA CASSEVPNEKLFF TGTGCCAGCAGTGAAGTCCCTAATGAAAAACTGTTTTTT
TRBJ2-2 NA TRBV10-3 NA CAISDGRATGELFF TGTGCCATCAGTGACGGTCGGGCCACCGGGGAGCTGTTTTTT
TRBJ2-1 TRBD1 TRBV7-9 NA CASSHRDRTHNEQFF TGTGCCAGCAGTCACCGGGACAGGACGCACAATGAGCAGTTCTTC
TRBJ2-7 NA TRBV7-8 NA CASIEGIPYEQYF TGCGCCAGCATTGAAGGGATCCCCTACGAGCAGTACTTC
TRBJ2-7 TRBD1 TRBV6-6 NA CASSVPGQGHYEQYF TGTGCCAGCAGTGTACCGGGACAGGGACACTACGAGCAGTACTTC
TRBJ2-7 TRBD2 TRBV29-1 once CSVRLADSYEQYF TGCAGCGTTCGACTAGCGGACAGCTACGAGCAGTACTTC
TRBJ1-1 NA TRBV29-1 NA CSVGGAAAEAFF TGCAGCGTTGGCGGGGCAGCAGCAGAAGCTTTCTTT
TRBJ2-2 NA TRBV28 NA CASSLGGTGELFF TGTGCCAGCAGTTTAGGAGGCACCGGGGAGCTGTTTTTT
TRBJ2-3 TRBD1 TRBV7-9 NA CASSWTGVGDTQYF TGTGCCAGCAGCTGGACAGGGGTCGGGGATACGCAGTATTTT
TRBJ1-1 NA TRBV29-1 many CSVETPDGYTEAFF TGCAGCGTTGAAACACCCGACGGATACACTGAAGCTTTCTTT
TRBJ2-7 TRBD2 TRBV6-5 NA CASSYREVYEQYF TGTGCCAGCAGTTACCGGGAGGTGTACGAGCAGTACTTC
TRBJ2-7 TRBD2 TRBV6-1 once CASSDLGLAKHQYEQYF TGTGCCAGCAGTGATTTAGGACTAGCGAAACACCAATACGAGCAGTACTTC
TRBJ2-7 NA TRBV4-3 NA CASSQDWITYEQYF TGCGCCAGCAGCCAAGATTGGATTACCTACGAGCAGTACTTC
TRBJ1-5 NA TRBV2 NA CASSLDSGNQPQHF TGTGCCAGCAGTTTGGACAGCGGCAATCAGCCCCAGCATTTT
TRBJ2-1 NA TRBV5-1 NA CASSLAVQEQFF TGCGCCAGCAGCTTGGCCGTACAAGAGCAGTTCTTC
TRBJ2-2 NA TRBV9 NA CASSVDEAGELFF TGTGCCAGCAGCGTAGACGAGGCCGGGGAGCTGTTTTTT
TRBJ2-1 TRBD2 TRBV11-3 NA CASSLGVAGARNEQFF TGTGCCAGCAGCTTAGGCGTGGCGGGAGCACGCAATGAGCAGTTCTTC
TRBJ2-7 NA TRBV11-2 NA CASSLDLQAMQYF TGTGCCAGCAGCTTAGATCTGCAGGCGATGCAGTACTTC
TRBJ2-3 NA TRBV5-4 NA CASSLVQGSTDTQYF TGTGCCAGCAGCTTGGTGCAGGGAAGCACAGATACGCAGTATTTT
TRBJ1-2 NA TRBV10-3 NA CAISESEGGNYGYTF TGTGCCATCAGTGAGTCGGAGGGAGGGAACTATGGCTACACCTTC
TRBJ1-4 NA TRBV5-1 once CASSRAQEAGEKLFF TGCGCCAGCAGCAGGGCACAGGAGGCAGGGGAAAAACTGTTTTTT
TRBJ1-4 NA TRBV7-9 once CASSIGTDEKLFF TGTGCCAGCAGCATCGGGACGGATGAAAAACTGTTTTTT
TRBJ2-5 TRBD2 TRBV5-6 NA CASSRTSGQETQYF TGTGCCAGCAGCCGGACTAGCGGACAAGAGACCCAGTACTTC
TRBJ2-5 TRBD2 TRBV10-2 NA CASSRELAEETQYF TGCGCCAGCAGTCGAGAACTAGCGGAAGAGACCCAGTACTTC
TRBJ1-1 NA TRBV19 NA CASSTRPMQTNTEAFF TGTGCCAGTAGTACCCGACCTATGCAGACCAACACTGAAGCTTTCTTT